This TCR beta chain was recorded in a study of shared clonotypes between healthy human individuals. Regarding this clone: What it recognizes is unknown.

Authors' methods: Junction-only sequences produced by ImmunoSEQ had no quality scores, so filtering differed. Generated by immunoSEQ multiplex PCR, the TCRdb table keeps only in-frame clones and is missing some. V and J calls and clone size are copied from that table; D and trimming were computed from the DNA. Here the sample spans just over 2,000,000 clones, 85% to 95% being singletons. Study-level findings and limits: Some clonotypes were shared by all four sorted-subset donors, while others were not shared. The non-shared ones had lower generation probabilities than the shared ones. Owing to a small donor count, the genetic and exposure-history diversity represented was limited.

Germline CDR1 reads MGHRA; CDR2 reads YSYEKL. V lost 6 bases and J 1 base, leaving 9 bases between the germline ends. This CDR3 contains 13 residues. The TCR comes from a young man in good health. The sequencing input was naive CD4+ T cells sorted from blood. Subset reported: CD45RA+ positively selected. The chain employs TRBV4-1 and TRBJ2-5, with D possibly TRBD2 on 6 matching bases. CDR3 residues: CASSRGFQETQYF. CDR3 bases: TGCGCCAGCAGTCGGGGGTTCCAAGAGACCCAGTACTTC.